This T cell receptor beta chain was sequenced during a study of T cell changes during pregnancy in multiple sclerosis. CDR3 length: 21 residues. Trimming cost V 1 base and J 0 bases, with 25 bases left between them. Assay used: immunoSEQ multiplex PCR; TCRdb lists only in-frame clones, some missing. The sample gives some 56,000 clones, approximately 90% of which show up once; about 2.5% is in the top ten. Source: peripheral blood, taken in the third trimester of pregnancy. This chain joins TRBV23-1 and TRBJ2-4; perhaps TRBD2 as D (5 bases). TRBV23-1 is reported as an ORF; its role is uncertain. The source of this sequence is a female donor in good health, enrolled as a control in a pregnancy study. CDR3 amino acids: CASSQWVRVRPTRRAKNIQYF. The CDR3, as DNA: TGCGCCAGCAGTCAATGGGTGAGGGTTCGTCCTACTCGGAGAGCCAAAAACATTCAGTACTTC.